Shown below are 27 T cell receptor beta chains from a single sample sequenced in a study of CD8 T cells in Susac syndrome. It was with random hexamers that roughly 0.5 to 1 ug RNA was reverse transcribed. TCRdb used MiXCR to reprocess the immunoSEQ multiplex PCR reads, holding one entry per CDR3 protein. The sample includes 150,000 to 180,000 distinct CDR3 sequences, around 95% seen only once; the top ten take 0.13% to 0.15%. Input material: CD8+ T cells from PBMCs. The receptors originated from a human donor with multiple sclerosis.

The rearrangement uses TRBV7-9 and TRBJ2-1; either TRBD1 or TRBD2 may supply D (5 bases each). V lost 6 bases and J lost 6, with 21 bases in between. Germline V gene lookup returns CDR1 SEHNR and CDR2 FQNEAQ (reference sequence). This CDR3 contains 16 residues. CDR3 DNA: TGTGCCAGCAGGCCTAATCTGGGGGTCGGTAGCAATGAGCAGTTCTTC. Its protein product is CASRPNLGVGSNEQFF.

The V and J genes are TRBV7-9 and TRBJ2-5; D remains unclear. The CDR3 sequence is 12 residues long. Germline CDR1 reads SEHNR; CDR2 reads FQNEAQ (reference sequence). Trimming removed 5 bases from V and 4 bases from J, with 8 bases in between. The CDR3 region is CASSLERETQYF. The CDR3 DNA sequence: TGTGCCAGCAGCCTAGAGAGAGAGACCCAGTACTTC.

The J gene is TRBJ2-7, the V gene TRBV30; D is possibly TRBD2 (7 bases). V was pared by 1 base and J by 6 bases, with 10 bases between. The CDR3 is 12 amino acids. Germline loops: CDR1 GTSNPN, CDR2 SVGIG (reference sequence). The CDR3 is CAWSDAGAEQYF. CDR3 sequence (DNA): TGTGCCTGGAGTGATGCGGGGGCCGAGCAGTACTTC.

The chain uses TRBV7-9 and TRBJ2-6, with a weak D call TRBD1 (5 bases). This CDR3 contains 18 residues. CDR1 is SEHNR, CDR2 FQNEAQ, per germline (reference sequence). Trimming pared 5 bases from V and 0 bases from J, leaving 17 bases between. Written as DNA, the CDR3 is TGTGCCAGCAGCGGCCGTTCGACAGTAAGCTCTGGGGCCAACGTCCTGACTTTC. It encodes CASSGRSTVSSGANVLTF.

This CDR3 reads CASRGASPLHF. The DNA of the CDR3 is TGTGCCAGTAGGGGAGCATCACCCCTCCACTTT. The chain employs TRBV19 and TRBJ1-6; unclear D gene. V lost 6 bases, J lost 10 bases, and 7 bases lay in between. CDR3 length equals 11 residues. Germline loops: CDR1 LNHDA, CDR2 SQIVND (reference sequence).

The chain couples TRBV20-1 to TRBJ2-7, with D possibly TRBD2 on 5 matching bases. The CDR3 runs to 15 residues. The V and J ends lost 0 bases and 0 bases respectively, with 12 bases between them. Germline V lookup: CDR1 DFQATT, CDR2 SNEGSKA (reference sequence). The CDR3 DNA follows: TGCAGTGCTAGAGATGCGACGGGGAGCTCCTACGAGCAGTACTTC. Its translation: CSARDATGSSYEQYF.

CDR3 coding DNA: TGCAGTGCTAGATCTACCGGGACTAGCGGGGGCCCCAAGGATACGCAGTATTTT. This codes for CSARSTGTSGGPKDTQYF. The chain has TRBV20-1 and TRBJ2-3; 14 nucleotides match TRBD2. The CDR3 extends over 18 amino acids. The V gene's germline CDR1 is DFQATT and CDR2 SNEGSKA (reference sequence). With V trimmed by 2 bases and J by 6 bases, 13 bases remained unmatched.

The V and J genes are TRBV6-5 and TRBJ2-1; the D gene is possibly TRBD1 (6 bases). This CDR3 region has 13 residues. The germline V and J ends were trimmed by 6 bases and 10 bases, with 16 bases remaining between them. The germline gives CDR1 MNHEY, CDR2 SVGAGI. CDR3 residues: CASSLRDNSEQFF. For the CDR3, the DNA is TGTGCCAGCAGCCTAAGGGACAACTCCGAGCAGTTCTTC.

The chain uses TRBV13 and TRBJ2-2, with TRBD2 identical over 9 bases. CDR3 length equals 16 residues. From germline, CDR1 is PRHDT and CDR2 FYEKMQ (reference sequence). Germline trimming cut 4 bases from V and 5 bases from J; bases unmatched to any gene: 8. CDR3 bases: TGTGCCAGCAGCTCCTTAGCGGGGGATGAAACCGGGGAGCTGTTTTTT. Amino acid sequence: CASSSLAGDETGELFF.

This chain connects TRBV7-9 to TRBJ2-6; D gene uncertain. The germline V gene has CDR1 SEHNR and CDR2 FQNEAQ (reference sequence). V was clipped by 5 bases and J by 1 base, with 15 bases between them. CDR3 size: 17 residues. CDR3 sequence (DNA): TGTGCCAGCAGCCACTCGGTGGGTCCTTCTGGGGCCAACGTCCTGACTTTC. Translated, it gives CASSHSVGPSGANVLTF.

In DNA, the CDR3 is TGCAGCGCTCTACCCGGACAGGGATGGACGGACGCTGAAGCTTTCTTT. Protein: CSALPGQGWTDAEAFF. This rearrangement joins TRBV29-1 to TRBJ1-1, with 8 positions matching TRBD1. The germline V gene has CDR1 SQVTM and CDR2 ANQGSEA. With V trimmed by 7 bases and J by 6 bases, 19 bases remained unmatched. This CDR3 region has 16 residues. Based on the CDR3 plus reference TRBV29-1 and TRBJ1-1, the full variable domain is SAVISQKPSRDICQRGTSLTIQCQVDSQVTMMFWYRQQPGQSLTLIATANQGSEATYESGFVIDKFPISRPNLTFSTLTVSNMSPEDSSIYLCSALPGQGWTDAEAFFGQGTRLTVV.

V gene TRBV15 combines with J gene TRBJ1-4; D is undetermined. In germline, CDR1 is LNHNV, CDR2 YYDKDF (reference sequence). V lost 8 bases to trimming and J lost 0 bases, with 7 bases between them. CDR3 length: 13 amino acids. The CDR3 protein is CATRVATNEKLFF. CDR3 DNA sequence: TGTGCCACCCGAGTTGCAACTAATGAAAAACTGTTTTTT.

The chain carries TRBV7-9 and TRBJ2-3; weak D call: TRBD1 (6 bases). V was trimmed by 5 bases and J by 0 bases, leaving 12 bases between them. CDR1 is SEHNR and CDR2 is FQNEAQ in the germline V gene (reference sequence). This CDR3 has 15 amino acids. CDR3 nucleotide sequence: TGTGCCAGCAGCCCTTCGGACAGCAGCACAGATACGCAGTATTTT. Encoded protein: CASSPSDSSTDTQYF. The variable domain in full, with the rest retrieved from reference TRBV7-9 and TRBJ2-3, is DTGVSQNPRHKITKRGQNVTFRCDPISEHNRLYWYRQTLGQGPEFLTYFQNEAQLEKSRLLSDRFSAERPKGSFSTLEIQRTEQGDSAMYLCASSPSDSSTDTQYFGPGTRLTVL.

The chain joins TRBV29-1 to TRBJ1-2; D ambiguous. Between the trimmed V and J ends, which lost 4 bases and 3 bases, there was a span of 15 bases. Germline CDR1 and CDR2: SQVTM and ANQGSEA. This CDR3 spans 14 amino acids. CDR3 sequence: CSVAAAFADYGYTF. The CDR3 bases are TGCAGCGTTGCGGCCGCCTTTGCGGACTATGGCTACACCTTC.

The chain uses TRBV6-2 or TRBV6-3 and TRBJ1-1; a weak D match, TRBD1 (6 bases). This CDR3 has 12 residues. Looked up from germline, CDR1 is MNHEY and CDR2 is SVGEGT. Trimming stripped 5 bases from V and 8 bases from J, with 12 bases between. The CDR3 here is CASSGTGMEAFF. Written as DNA, the CDR3 is TGTGCCAGCAGTGGCACAGGGATGGAAGCTTTCTTT.

Worth noting for this clonotype: The germline gene is not matched at one end of the junction; a read error may be the cause. The V and J genes are TRBV14 and TRBJ2-1; the D gene is possibly TRBD1 (6 bases). The CDR3 sequence is 16 residues long. The germline V gene encodes CDR1 SGHDN and CDR2 FVKESK. The DNA of the CDR3 is TGTGCCAGCAGCCAAGATCTTGACGCAGGGGCGGCCGAAGTAATCTTC. As protein: CASSQDLDAGAAEVIF.

This clonotype has a handful of counts. The rearrangement uses TRBV30 and TRBJ2-7, with 8 bases that match TRBD1. The germline V gene has CDR1 GTSNPN and CDR2 SVGIG (reference sequence). The junction had 10 bases not matched to a gene; V was cut back by 0 bases and J by 9 bases. CDR3 size: 14 residues. DNA for the CDR3: TGTGCCTGGAGTGTTGGACAGGGACAAAAGTGGCAGTACTTC. Encoded protein: CAWSVGQGQKWQYF.

The chain carries TRBV2 and TRBJ2-4; 8 nucleotides line up with TRBD2. V lost 1 base and J lost 7; bases outside the gene matches: 3. Germline values: CDR1 SNHLY, CDR2 FYNNEI. The CDR3 has 14 residues. CDR3 amino acids: CASSEGRGGNIQYF. CDR3 nucleotide sequence: TGTGCCAGCAGTGAAGGACGGGGGGGGAACATTCAGTACTTC.

The chain recombines TRBV30 with TRBJ1-1; D is undetermined. The CDR3 has 12 amino acids. Trimming shortened V by 8 bases and J by 1 base, and 11 bases separated the two germline ends. CDR1 GTSNPN and CDR2 SVGIG come from the germline V gene (reference sequence). The CDR3 reads CARLDGNTEAFF. In DNA, the CDR3 is TGTGCCCGCCTTGATGGGAACACTGAAGCTTTCTTT.

The chain carries TRBV30 and TRBJ1-6; a weak D match, TRBD1 (6 bases). The CDR3 loop spans 15 amino acids. CDR1 and CDR2 (germline): GTSNPN, SVGIG (reference sequence). The ends were cut back, 7 bases at V and 2 bases at J, with 15 bases in the middle. CDR3 region: CASTHREAYNSPLHF. CDR3 DNA sequence: TGTGCCTCTACACACAGGGAGGCCTATAATTCACCCCTCCACTTT.

The chain has TRBV15 and TRBJ1-1, with 11 bases identical to TRBD1. Germline lookup yields CDR1 LNHNV and CDR2 YYDKDF (reference sequence). V shed 0 bases, J shed 5 bases, and the junction held 2 bases outside the gene matches. The CDR3 contains 15 residues. The CDR3 DNA reads as TGTGCCACCAGCAGAGAGGACAGGGGGCGGACTGAAGCTTTCTTT. It codes for CATSREDRGRTEAFF.

J is TRBJ2-3 and V is TRBV23-1; 10 bases map to TRBD1. TRBV23-1 is assigned to the ORF class and has an uncertain function. J was trimmed by 0 bases and V by 0 bases; bases with no gene match: 9. This CDR3 contains 19 residues. As DNA, the CDR3 is TGCGCCAGCAGTCAATCGAGGGCAGCGGGACAGGGGAGCACAGATACGCAGTATTTT. As protein: CASSQSRAAGQGSTDTQYF.

This chain links TRBV29-1 with TRBJ1-2, with D perhaps matching TRBD1 (5 bases). Per germline, CDR1 SQVTM and CDR2 ANQGSEA. The CDR3 covers 13 residues. Trimming left V 7 bases short and J 3 bases short, with 15 bases between. CDR3 in amino acids: CSAPGLGDYGYTF. CDR3 DNA sequence: TGCAGCGCTCCGGGACTTGGGGACTATGGCTACACCTTC.

The V call is TRBV13, the J call TRBJ1-2, with TRBD1 as a possible D gene (6 bases). CDR3 length: 16 residues. Trimming shortened V by 5 bases and J by 0 bases, and 16 bases separated the two germline ends. The germline V gene has CDR1 PRHDT and CDR2 FYEKMQ (reference sequence). CDR3 coding DNA: TGTGCCAGCAGCGACGGGTACAGGGATGCTAACTATGGCTACACCTTC. It encodes CASSDGYRDANYGYTF.

This chain joins TRBV24-1 and TRBJ1-2, with TRBD1 matching 8 bases. CDR3 size: 13 residues. Germline lookup yields CDR1 KGHDR and CDR2 SFDVKD. V lost 5 bases to trimming and J lost 7 bases; unmatched junction nucleotides: 5. CDR3 DNA sequence: TGTGCCACCAGTGCGGCAGGGGGCTCTGGCTACACCTTC. Translated: CATSAAGGSGYTF.

V is TRBV20-1 and J is TRBJ1-1; 7 positions agree with TRBD1. Losses at the gene ends were 1 base for V and 3 bases for J; bases not matched to a gene: 5. Germline CDR1 and CDR2: DFQATT and SNEGSKA (reference sequence). This CDR3 has 14 residues. This chain's CDR3 is CSARVGQTDTEAFF. In DNA form, the CDR3 reads TGCAGTGCTAGAGTGGGACAGACGGACACTGAAGCTTTCTTT.

This chain joins TRBV7-9 and TRBJ2-1; D call uncertain. V lost 1 base and J 10 bases, leaving 8 bases between the germline ends. Looked up from germline, CDR1 is SEHNR and CDR2 is FQNEAQ (reference sequence). This CDR3 contains 12 residues. The CDR3 DNA reads TGTGCCAGCAGCTTAGTGCCGGCCGAGCAGTTCTTC. The encoded protein is CASSLVPAEQFF.